This T cell receptor (beta chain) was profiled in a study of blood T cell repertoires in COVID-19. Across the whole study: The United States, Italy and Spain provided the acute and convalescent COVID-19 samples. PBMCs, B-cell-depleted T cells, or T cells provided the cDNA or gDNA that made up the material.

Germline-derived CDR1 and CDR2 are SEHNR and FQNEAQ (reference sequence). Deletions cut 4 bases from V and 6 bases from J, with 9 bases between. The CDR3 is 13 amino acids. Original methodology: The assay estimated nucleated cells by amplifying reference gene primers. Clones were sequenced by immunoSEQ multiplex PCR, and TCRdb holds only the in-frame ones, with some missing. D and trimming were read from the DNA, whereas the V and J calls and clone size are those reported in that table. Altogether about 160,000 clones are present, just under 95% being singletons, with the ten largest covering roughly 4.5%.

The clonotype was recovered from a woman between 50 and 59 years old with acute or convalescent COVID-19. The gene calls are TRBV7-9 and TRBJ2-2; weak D call: TRBD1 (5 bases). Sequencing was carried out using peripheral blood. DNA of the CDR3: TGTGCCAGCAGCTATCAGGGTTCCGGGGAGCTGTTTTTT. Translated, it gives CASSYQGSGELFF.